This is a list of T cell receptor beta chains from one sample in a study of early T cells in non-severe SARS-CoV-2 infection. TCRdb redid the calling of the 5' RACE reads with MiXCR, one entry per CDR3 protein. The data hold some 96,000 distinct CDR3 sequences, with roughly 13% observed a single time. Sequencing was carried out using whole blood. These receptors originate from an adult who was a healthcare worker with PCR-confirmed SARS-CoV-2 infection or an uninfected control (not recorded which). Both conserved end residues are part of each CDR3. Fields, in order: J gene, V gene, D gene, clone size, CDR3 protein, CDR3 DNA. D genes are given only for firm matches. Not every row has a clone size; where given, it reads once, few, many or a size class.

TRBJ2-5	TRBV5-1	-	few	CASSPPGAGDQETQYF	TGCGCCAGCAGCCCACCCGGGGCCGGGGACCAAGAGACCCAGTACTTC
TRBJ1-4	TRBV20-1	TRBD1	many	CSARVGRGSEKLFF	TGCAGTGCTAGAGTGGGCAGGGGGAGTGAAAAACTGTTTTTT
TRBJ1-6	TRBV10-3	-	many	CATSSDGYSPLHF	TGTGCCACCTCCTCGGACGGGTATTCACCCCTCCACTTT
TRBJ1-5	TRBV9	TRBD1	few	CASSPGTGGQPQHF	TGTGCCAGCAGCCCCGGGACAGGGGGGCAGCCCCAGCATTTT
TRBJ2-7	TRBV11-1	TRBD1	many	CASSLWTGTGNVHEQYF	TGTGCCAGCAGCCTCTGGACCGGGACAGGGAATGTCCACGAGCAGTACTTC
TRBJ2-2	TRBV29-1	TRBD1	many	CSVFTGAVGELFF	TGCAGCGTTTTCACAGGGGCGGTCGGGGAGCTGTTTTTT
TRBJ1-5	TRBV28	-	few	CASSFGGKGNQPQHF	TGTGCCAGCAGTTTCGGGGGTAAGGGCAATCAGCCCCAGCATTTT
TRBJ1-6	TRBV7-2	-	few	CASSRPTGSPLHF	TGTGCCAGCAGCCGACCCACAGGTTCACCCCTCCACTTT
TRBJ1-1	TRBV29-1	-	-	CSVGGQQNTEAFF	TGCAGCGTTGGTGGACAACAGAACACTGAAGCTTTCTTT
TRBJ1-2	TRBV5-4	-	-	CASSLGVGVGGYTF	TGTGCCAGCAGCTTAGGAGTCGGGGTCGGTGGCTACACCTTC
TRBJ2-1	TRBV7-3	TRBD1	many	CASSPYGQGMLNEQFF	TGTGCCAGCAGCCCCTACGGACAGGGAATGTTGAATGAGCAGTTCTTC
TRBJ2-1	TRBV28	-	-	CASSARRTVYSYNEQFF	TGTGCCAGCAGTGCCCGGCGGACAGTCTACTCCTACAATGAGCAGTTCTTC
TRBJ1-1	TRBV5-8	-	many	CASEGSWGGVAFF	TGTGCCAGTGAAGGTTCTTGGGGGGGAGTAGCTTTCTTT
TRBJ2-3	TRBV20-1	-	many	CSAGQGPIDTQYF	TGCAGTGCCGGGCAGGGTCCGATAGATACGCAGTATTTT
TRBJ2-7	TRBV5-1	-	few	CASSFTVSGPAYEQYF	TGCGCCAGCAGCTTTACAGTTTCAGGACCCGCCTACGAGCAGTACTTC
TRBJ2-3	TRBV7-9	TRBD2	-	CASSLGGAGVGADTQYF	TGTGCCAGCAGCTTAGGAGGCGCGGGGGTCGGTGCAGATACGCAGTATTTT